Given below is one T cell receptor beta chain in context. What it binds is unknown. TCRdb's table, derived via immunoSEQ multiplex PCR, lists solely in-frame clones and lacks some. Of tens of thousands of clones listed, 85% to 95% are singletons. These data are taken from a study of graft-versus-host responses after intestinal transplantation. Study background: Anti-thymocyte globulin was used for induction in all recipients, who then took tacrolimus and steroids for about three years.

Trimming at V came to 6 bases and at J to 4 bases, leaving 4 bases not matched to a gene. Germline V lookup: CDR1 MNHEY, CDR2 SMNVEV (reference sequence). CDR3 size: 15 residues. Study-wide results and limits: Present in recipient marrow, GvH clones included some that appeared first in ileum or blood. The presence of high graft-versus-host to host-versus-graft clonal ratios in allografts characterized patients with graft-donor T cell macrochimerism. Peak GvH clone levels in circulation were associated with early post-transplant HvG declines.

V usage is TRBV27 and J usage is TRBJ2-1; 12 nucleotides agree with TRBD2. The TCR originated in a human donor who was the organ donor for an intestinal transplant. This specimen consisted of unstimulated CD8+ T cells sorted from spleen or lymph node cells, obtained before transplant. The CDR3 loop reads CASRPTSGGYNEQFF. The CDR3 DNA follows: TGTGCCAGCAGACCTACTAGCGGGGGGTACAATGAGCAGTTCTTC.